What follows are 31 T cell receptor beta chains derived from one specimen sequenced in a study of early T cells in non-severe SARS-CoV-2 infection. TCRdb re-called the 5' RACE reads with MiXCR, one entry per CDR3 protein. The sample carries around 84,000 distinct CDR3 sequences, roughly 12% recorded once. Sequencing used whole blood. Every receptor here comes from an adult who was a healthcare worker with PCR-confirmed SARS-CoV-2 infection or an uninfected control (not recorded which).

This clonotype was detected many times. V and J are TRBV3-1 and TRBJ2-2, with unresolved D. V was trimmed by 1 base and J by 0 bases, leaving 6 bases between them. Germline lookup yields CDR1 LGHDT and CDR2 YNNKEL (reference sequence). CDR3 length: 15 amino acids. This CDR3 is CASSQGRTNTGELFF. Written as DNA, the CDR3 is TGTGCCAGCAGCCAAGGACGTACGAACACCGGGGAGCTGTTTTTT.

This CDR3 reads CAYSQEDAEAFF. DNA of the CDR3: TGTGCCTACAGCCAAGAGGATGCTGAAGCTTTCTTT. The chain employs TRBV5-3 and TRBJ1-1; D unresolved. TRBV5-3 is annotated as an ORF whose role is uncertain. V gave up 10 bases and J gave up 6 bases, with 16 bases separating them. The CDR3 consists of 12 residues.

The V call is TRBV12-3 or TRBV12-4, the J call TRBJ2-6, with 7 nucleotides matching TRBD1. The CDR3 contains 14 residues. Losses at the gene ends were 6 bases for V and 2 bases for J; bases not matched to a gene: 1. The CDR3 bases are TGTGCCAGCAGACAGGGGACTGGGGCCAACGTCCTGACTTTC. Protein: CASRQGTGANVLTF.

The table lists this clonotype with many counts. The genes are TRBV15 and TRBJ2-7; D is unresolved. Germline CDR1 and CDR2: LNHNV and YYDKDF (reference sequence). This CDR3 has 14 residues. Trimming pared 4 bases from V and 2 bases from J, leaving 12 bases between. Here the CDR3 DNA reads TGTGCCACCAGCACACCGGGCCGTCCCTACGAGCAGTACTTC. Its translation: CATSTPGRPYEQYF.

In its sample, this clonotype was seen many times. The chain is built from TRBV30 and TRBJ1-6; D is uncertain. The CDR3 has 12 amino acids. Germline values: CDR1 GTSNPN, CDR2 SVGIG (reference sequence). V was pared by 3 bases and J by 8 bases, with 8 bases between. CDR3 coding DNA: TGTGCCTGGAGAGGTATTGATTCACCCCTCCACTTT. It codes for CAWRGIDSPLHF.

This clonotype has at least ten counts. V and J are TRBV7-8 and TRBJ2-2; 7 bases line up with TRBD1. The V gene's germline CDR1 is SGHVS and CDR2 FQNEAQ. V trimming: 5 bases; J trimming: 1 base; junction bases outside the gene matches: 10. CDR3 length: 17 residues. CDR3 in amino acids: CASSLVRDRLNTGELFF. Here the CDR3 DNA reads TGTGCCAGCAGCCTGGTTAGGGACAGATTGAACACCGGGGAGCTGTTTTTT.

Here the CDR3 reads CAINQGSGSNEQYF. Here the CDR3 DNA reads TGTGCCATCAACCAGGGAAGCGGGAGCAACGAGCAGTACTTC. This rearrangement joins TRBV10-3 to TRBJ2-7; 8 nucleotides line up with TRBD2. Per germline, CDR1 ENHRY and CDR2 SYGVKD. The CDR3 has 14 amino acids. The ends lost 7 bases at V and 5 bases at J; junction bases unmatched: 10.

The chain joins TRBV3-1 to TRBJ2-2, with 10 bases matching TRBD1. V shed 3 bases, J shed 6 bases, and the junction held 10 bases outside the gene matches. Germline V gene sequence: CDR1 LGHDT, CDR2 YNNKEL (reference sequence). The CDR3 has 17 amino acids. CDR3 region: CASSQLRQGASPGELFF. CDR3 DNA: TGTGCCAGCAGCCAGCTCCGACAGGGGGCTTCCCCCGGGGAGCTGTTTTTT.

This clonotype was seen ten or more times. The CDR3 nucleotides are TGTGCCAGCAGTTTAAACTCCCCAGGGACCCAGTACTTC. Its translation is CASSLNSPGTQYF. The rearrangement joins TRBV28 to TRBJ2-5; D uncertain. V lost 2 bases to trimming and J lost 7 bases, with 11 bases between them. Germline lookup yields CDR1 MDHEN and CDR2 SYDVKM. The CDR3 sequence is 13 residues long.

This clonotype was counted at least ten times. The chain combines TRBV29-1 with TRBJ2-3; 9 nucleotides agree with TRBD1. CDR3 size: 13 residues. The V gene's germline CDR1 is SQVTM and CDR2 ANQGSEA. Trimming removed 5 bases from V and 4 bases from J; junction bases left unmatched: 4. CDR3 amino acids: CSVLQGAPDTQYF. The CDR3 region has the DNA TGCAGCGTTCTACAGGGGGCCCCAGATACGCAGTATTTT.

This clonotype was counted between two and nine times. The CDR3, as DNA: TGTGCCAGCAGCGACAGCACAGATACGCAGTATTTT. The encoded protein is CASSDSTDTQYF. The gene calls are TRBV9 and TRBJ2-3; D is unresolved. Germline V gene sequence: CDR1 SGDLS, CDR2 YYNGEE. CDR3 length: 12 amino acids. V gave up 3 bases and J gave up 0 bases, with 2 bases separating them.

The chain employs TRBV30 and TRBJ2-7; TRBD1 matches at 7 bases. Germline CDR1 GTSNPN, CDR2 SVGIG (reference sequence). With V trimmed by 4 bases and J by 3 bases, 9 bases remained unmatched. The CDR3 has 14 residues. The CDR3, as DNA: TGTGCCTGGATGCCGCAAGGGGGCCGCTACGAGCAGTACTTC. Protein product: CAWMPQGGRYEQYF.

The V gene is TRBV27, the J gene TRBJ2-1, with D perhaps TRBD2 (5 bases). Germline-derived CDR1 and CDR2 are MNHEY and SMNVEV (reference sequence). The CDR3 sequence is 13 residues long. V lost 2 bases and J 9 bases, leaving 11 bases between the germline ends. Written as DNA, the CDR3 is TGTGCCAGCAGTTTAGGAGGAGGTGTTGAGCAGTTCTTC. This gives the protein CASSLGGGVEQFF.

This clonotype was observed a single time. V usage is TRBV29-1 and J usage is TRBJ1-3, with TRBD1 as a possible D gene (5 bases). Germline-derived CDR1 and CDR2 are SQVTM and ANQGSEA. The ends were cut back, 6 bases at V and 0 bases at J, with 9 bases in the middle. CDR3 length equals 13 residues. CDR3 sequence reads: CSVGDVSGNTIYF. The CDR3 DNA is TGCAGCGTCGGGGACGTCTCTGGAAACACCATATATTTT.

This clonotype was found a few times. The chain uses TRBV7-2 and TRBJ2-1; TRBD2 agrees at 13 bases. CDR3 length equals 16 residues. Germline CDR1 and CDR2: SGHTA and FQGNSA. V dropped 3 bases and J dropped 9; count of bases not matched to a gene: 8. The CDR3 sequence: CASSFRPGLAGFEQFF. Here the CDR3 DNA reads TGTGCCAGCAGCTTCCGTCCGGGACTAGCGGGATTTGAGCAGTTCTTC.

The rearrangement joins TRBV20-1 to TRBJ2-3; no firm D call. V was trimmed by 3 bases and J by 5 bases, leaving 15 bases between them. The CDR3 contains 14 residues. Germline V gene lookup returns CDR1 DFQATT and CDR2 SNEGSKA (reference sequence). The CDR3 reads CSASPGKTIDTQYF. CDR3 bases: TGCAGTGCTAGTCCCGGCAAAACGATAGATACGCAGTATTTT.

This clonotype was observed a few times. V is TRBV7-9 and J is TRBJ1-2; possible D gene TRBD1, 5 bases. The V end was cut by 3 bases, the J end by 8 bases, with 10 bases between. This CDR3 is built from 12 residues. In germline, CDR1 is SEHNR, CDR2 FQNEAQ (reference sequence). DNA of the CDR3: TGTGCCAGCAGCTTGGGACTTCTAGGCTACACCTTC. This sequence encodes CASSLGLLGYTF.

This clonotype was recorded a few times. The CDR3 DNA is TGCAGCGTTAGACAGGGGGTCTACGAGCAGTACTTC. Translation gives CSVRQGVYEQYF. The rearrangement links TRBV29-1 to TRBJ2-7, with 9 bases fitting TRBD1. The CDR3 is 12 residues long. Per germline, CDR1 SQVTM and CDR2 ANQGSEA. Germline trimming cut 5 bases from V and 3 bases from J; bases unmatched to any gene: 2.

The J gene is TRBJ1-2, the V gene TRBV24-1, with TRBD1 identical over 9 bases. Trimming removed 3 bases from V and 6 bases from J; junction bases left unmatched: 4. In germline, CDR1 is KGHDR, CDR2 SFDVKD. The CDR3 runs 14 residues. CDR3 sequence reads: CATSDDGTGNGYTF. DNA of the CDR3: TGTGCCACCAGTGATGACGGGACAGGGAATGGCTACACCTTC.

The genes are TRBV7-6 and TRBJ2-7; 8 bases align to TRBD1. Germline CDR1 and CDR2: SGHVS and FNYEAQ. The ends lost 2 bases at V and 4 bases at J; junction bases unmatched: 7. There are 15 residues in the CDR3. The CDR3 nucleotides read TGTGCCAGCAGCTTAAAGACAGGGGCTGCTTACGAGCAGTACTTC. Protein product: CASSLKTGAAYEQYF.

This clonotype was observed a handful of times. The V and J genes are TRBV5-1 and TRBJ1-1; D is uncertain. V was trimmed by 2 bases and J by 4 bases, leaving 3 bases between them. Germline CDR1 is SGHRS and CDR2 is YFSETQ. The CDR3 runs to 11 residues. CDR3: CASSFGTEAFF. CDR3 sequence (DNA): TGCGCCAGCAGCTTCGGCACTGAAGCTTTCTTT.

Ten or more counts support this clonotype. The V and J genes are TRBV19 and TRBJ2-1, with D possibly TRBD2 on 5 matching bases. The CDR3 has 16 residues. V lost 8 bases to trimming and J lost 0 bases, with 17 bases between them. The germline V gene encodes CDR1 LNHDA and CDR2 SQIVND (reference sequence). CDR3 residues: CASSSPGGPSYNEQFF. The CDR3 nucleotides are TGTGCCAGTTCGTCCCCGGGCGGGCCCTCCTACAATGAGCAGTTCTTC.

The sample holds many counts of this clonotype. This chain joins TRBV20-1 and TRBJ1-2, with D possibly matching TRBD1 (5 bases). V lost 1 base and J 4 bases, leaving 13 bases between the germline ends. This CDR3 is built from 14 residues. CDR1 and CDR2 (germline): DFQATT, SNEGSKA (reference sequence). CDR3 region: CSARVAGQAYGYTF. CDR3 nucleotide sequence: TGCAGTGCTAGAGTCGCAGGGCAAGCCTATGGCTACACCTTC.

This chain joins TRBV27 and TRBJ2-1; 8 bases are a match to TRBD2. V was clipped by 6 bases and J by 10 bases; unmatched bases: 17. CDR1 is MNHEY, CDR2 SMNVEV, per germline (reference sequence). The CDR3 totals 16 residues. CDR3 residues: CASSGSSGIRIAEQFF. The CDR3 DNA reads TGTGCCAGCAGCGGGAGTAGCGGGATTCGTATCGCCGAGCAGTTCTTC.

The chain uses TRBV11-2 and TRBJ2-1, with 9 bases fitting TRBD1. Losses at the gene ends were 4 bases for V and 6 bases for J; bases not matched to a gene: 7. Germline V lookup: CDR1 SGHAT, CDR2 FQNNGV. The CDR3 sequence is 15 residues long. In DNA form, the CDR3 reads TGTGCCAGCAGCTCAACGACAGGGGGTGGCAATGAGCAGTTCTTC. This translates into CASSSTTGGGNEQFF.

This chain links TRBV12-3 or TRBV12-4 with TRBJ1-5, with 7 bases lining up with TRBD1. Unmatched junction bases numbered 1, after V lost 6 bases and J lost 2 bases. CDR3 length equals 13 residues. In DNA form, the CDR3 reads TGTGCCAGCAGGGGACAGCGCAATCAGCCCCAGCATTTT. This sequence encodes CASRGQRNQPQHF.

This clonotype was picked up many times. This chain uses TRBV29-1 with TRBJ1-5; D is uncertain. The ends were cut back, 6 bases at V and 1 base at J, with 10 bases in the middle. There are 13 residues in the CDR3. In germline, CDR1 is SQVTM, CDR2 ANQGSEA. In DNA, the CDR3 is TGCAGCGTCCGGACGGGGAGCAATCAGCCCCAGCATTTT. Its protein product is CSVRTGSNQPQHF.

This clonotype was observed a handful of times. V is TRBV5-4 and J is TRBJ2-5; 12 bases agree with TRBD2. The CDR3 runs 15 residues. CDR1 SGHNT and CDR2 YYREEE come from the germline V gene (reference sequence). J lost 4 bases, V lost 4 bases, and 5 bases had no gene match. The CDR3 DNA sequence: TGTGCCAGCAGCCGTCGGACTAGCGGGGCAGAGACCCAGTACTTC. Translating gives CASSRRTSGAETQYF.

There are many counts of this clonotype. The chain joins TRBV11-2 to TRBJ2-7; perhaps TRBD2 as D (6 bases). From germline, CDR1 is SGHAT and CDR2 FQNNGV. The V end was cut by 4 bases, the J end by 4 bases, with 8 bases between. The length of the CDR3 is 12 residues. CDR3 residues: CASSSGLYEQYF. For the CDR3, the DNA is TGTGCCAGCAGCTCGGGACTGTACGAGCAGTACTTC.

This clonotype occurred a few times. This chain links TRBV12-3 or TRBV12-4 with TRBJ2-5, with 10 bases identical to TRBD1. J lost 6 bases, V lost 5 bases, and 6 bases had no gene match. The CDR3 spans 14 residues. CDR3 sequence reads: CASSLTGGKKTQYF. In DNA, the CDR3 is TGTGCCAGCAGTCTGACAGGGGGCAAAAAGACCCAGTACTTC.

This clonotype appeared many times. The rearrangement joins TRBV15 to TRBJ2-4, with 7 bases aligning to TRBD1. The CDR3 totals 20 residues. Germline V gene sequence: CDR1 LNHNV, CDR2 YYDKDF (reference sequence). The V gene end was trimmed by 4 bases and the J gene end by 0 bases; junction bases not matched to a gene: 18. For the CDR3, the DNA is TGTGCCACCAGCATCCCACCCCTGACAGGGAAGAGGGAAGCCAAAAACATTCAGTACTTC. Translated, it gives CATSIPPLTGKREAKNIQYF.